What follows are 16 T cell receptor beta chains derived from one specimen sequenced in a study of T cells after somatic rescue of genetic block. The table came from immunoSEQ multiplex PCR; TCRdb's copy has only in-frame clones and leaves some out. The data hold over 14,000 clones, with 70% to 80% observed a single time. The sequencing input was peripheral blood mononuclear cells (PBMCs). These receptors all come from a boy between 5 and 17 years old.

V gene TRBV11-2 combines with J gene TRBJ2-5; D unresolved. The CDR3 sequence is 13 residues long. Deletions cut 1 base from V and 5 bases from J, with 8 bases between. Germline V gene data show CDR1 as SGHAT and CDR2 as FQNNGV. DNA of the CDR3: TGTGCCAGCAGCTTAGGGATAACGGAGACCCAGTACTTC. This sequence encodes CASSLGITETQYF.

The CDR3 bases are TGTGCCAGCAGCTTACAGGTTAATCAGCCCCAGCATTTT. Protein: CASSLQVNQPQHF. The V and J genes are TRBV7-9 and TRBJ1-5, with D unresolved. Deletions cut 2 bases from V and 4 bases from J, with 6 bases between. Per germline, CDR1 SEHNR and CDR2 FQNEAQ (reference sequence). This CDR3 comprises 13 residues.

This clone came up a few times. The genes are TRBV6-4 and TRBJ1-2; D gene uncertain. With 5 bases removed from V and 4 bases from J, the gap between germline ends came to 11 bases. There are 13 residues in the CDR3. Germline V CDR1 and CDR2: MRHNA, SNTAGT. The CDR3 is CASSPTGSYGYTF. CDR3 coding DNA: TGTGCCAGCAGTCCCACCGGCAGCTATGGCTACACCTTC.

The chain links TRBV28 to TRBJ2-1; 14 bases map to TRBD2. This CDR3 region has 17 residues. The ends lost 7 bases at V and 3 bases at J; junction bases unmatched: 8. Germline loops: CDR1 MDHEN, CDR2 SYDVKM. The CDR3 DNA sequence: TGTGCCAGCACCGAAAGGGGGACTAGCGGGAGCTACAATGAGCAGTTCTTC. This gives the protein CASTERGTSGSYNEQFF.

The chain carries TRBV11-2 and TRBJ2-3; a weak D match, TRBD2 (6 bases). CDR1 and CDR2 from the germline V gene are SGHAT and FQNNGV. This CDR3 spans 15 amino acids. Trimming cost V 5 bases and J 5 bases, with 17 bases left between them. The CDR3 DNA sequence: TGTGCCAGCAGCACATCGGGAGACATTCTAGATACGCAGTATTTT. This codes for CASSTSGDILDTQYF. The full variable domain, its missing parts supplied by reference TRBV11-2 and TRBJ2-3, is EAGVAQSPRYKIIEKRQSVAFWCNPISGHATLYWYQQILGQGPKLLIQFQNNGVVDDSQLPKDRFSAERLKGVDSTLKIQPAKLEDSAVYLCASSTSGDILDTQYFGPGTRLTVL.

This chain connects TRBV7-9 to TRBJ2-7; 7 bases agree with TRBD1. With V trimmed by 7 bases and J by 1 base, 7 bases remained unmatched. Germline loops: CDR1 SEHNR, CDR2 FQNEAQ (reference sequence). The length of the CDR3 is 14 residues. CDR3 protein: CASTQGTASYEQYF. DNA for the CDR3: TGTGCCAGCACCCAAGGGACAGCTTCCTACGAGCAGTACTTC. Together with reference TRBV7-9 and TRBJ2-7, the CDR3 gives the full variable domain: DTGVSQNPRHKITKRGQNVTFRCDPISEHNRLYWYRQTLGQGPEFLTYFQNEAQLEKSRLLSDRFSAERPKGSFSTLEIQRTEQGDSAMYLCASTQGTASYEQYFGPGTRLTVT.

The genes are TRBV2 and TRBJ2-7; D is uncertain. This CDR3 is 11 amino acids long. V dropped 6 bases and J dropped 1 base, with 4 bases sitting between them. Germline V gene sequence: CDR1 SNHLY, CDR2 FYNNEI. CDR3 residues: CASRTSYEQYF. In DNA form, the CDR3 reads TGTGCCAGCAGAACATCCTACGAGCAGTACTTC.

V gene TRBV30 combines with J gene TRBJ2-7; 7 bases fit TRBD2. Germline CDR1 is GTSNPN and CDR2 is SVGIG (reference sequence). The trim removed 4 bases at V and 2 bases at J, leaving 8 bases unmatched. There are 14 residues in the CDR3. CDR3 residues: CAWNEERGPYEQYF. The CDR3 nucleotides read TGTGCCTGGAATGAAGAGCGGGGCCCCTACGAGCAGTACTTC.

V gene TRBV7-3 combines with J gene TRBJ1-2; 8 bases are a match to TRBD1. The CDR3 spans 18 residues. CDR1 and CDR2 from the germline V gene are SGHTA and FQGTGA. With V trimmed by 3 bases and J by 7 bases, 19 bases remained unmatched. CDR3 nucleotide sequence: TGTGCCAGCAGCTTGTCCTCCGGGACAGGTGCCATAGGCGGTGGCTACACCTTC. Translated, it gives CASSLSSGTGAIGGGYTF.

The chain joins TRBV30 to TRBJ2-7; D gene ambiguous. Germline-derived CDR1 and CDR2 are GTSNPN and SVGIG (reference sequence). CDR3 length equals 13 residues. The germline V and J ends were trimmed by 3 bases and 4 bases, with 13 bases remaining between them. Here the CDR3 DNA reads TGTGCCTGGAGCAGTGACCTTTTTTACGAGCAGTACTTC. This gives the protein CAWSSDLFYEQYF.

The J gene is TRBJ2-1, the V gene TRBV5-4; 9 nucleotides line up with TRBD2. V dropped 0 bases and J dropped 0; count of bases not matched to a gene: 10. This CDR3 contains 19 residues. Germline V gene sequence: CDR1 SGHNT, CDR2 YYREEE (reference sequence). The CDR3 DNA reads as TGTGCCAGCAGCTTGGGGGGTAGCGGGGGACCTAGCTCCTACAATGAGCAGTTCTTC. Encoded protein: CASSLGGSGGPSSYNEQFF.

The chain recombines TRBV25-1 with TRBJ2-1, with a possible D match to TRBD1 (5 bases). The CDR3 contains 13 residues. Looked up from germline, CDR1 is MGHDK and CDR2 is SYGVNS. V lost 2 bases, J lost 3 bases, and 5 bases lay in between. DNA of the CDR3: TGTGCCAGCAGTGAACAGGGCTACAATGAGCAGTTCTTC. Protein sequence: CASSEQGYNEQFF. The full variable domain, rest sourced from reference TRBV25-1 and TRBJ2-1, is EADIYQTPRYLVIGTGKKITLECSQTMGHDKMYWYQQDPGMELHLIHYSYGVNSTEKGDLSSESTVSRIRTEHFPLTLESARPSHTSQYLCASSEQGYNEQFFGPGTRLTVL.

V gene TRBV5-1 combines with J gene TRBJ1-3, with D perhaps TRBD1 (6 bases). CDR1 is SGHRS, CDR2 YFSETQ, per germline. CDR3 length equals 13 residues. Trimming removed 7 bases from V and 3 bases from J, with 11 bases in between. CDR3 residues: CASSGTFGNTIYF. For the CDR3, the DNA is TGCGCCAGCTCCGGGACATTTGGAAACACCATATATTTT.

The chain combines TRBV5-6 with TRBJ2-1; D not resolved. The CDR3 runs 16 residues. The germline CDR1 and CDR2 sequences are SGHDT and YYEEEE. The ends were cut back, 1 base at V and 2 bases at J, with 13 bases in the middle. The chain's CDR3 is CASSLYYGRTYNEQFF. In DNA, the CDR3 is TGTGCCAGCAGCTTGTATTACGGCAGAACCTACAATGAGCAGTTCTTC. Combining the CDR3 with reference TRBV5-6 and TRBJ2-1 gives the whole variable domain DAGVTQSPTHLIKTRGQQVTLRCSPKSGHDTVSWYQQALGQGPQFIFQYYEEEERQRGNFPDRFSGHQFPNYSSELNVNALLLGDSALYLCASSLYYGRTYNEQFFGPGTRLTVL.

The chain employs TRBV11-2 and TRBJ1-2, with 10 bases matching TRBD1. The CDR3 runs 18 residues. The V segment lost 4 bases and the J segment 4 bases; nucleotides outside the gene matches: 15. Per the germline V gene, CDR1 is SGHAT and CDR2 is FQNNGV. CDR3: CASSSSRSGQGGSYGYTF. CDR3 nucleotides: TGTGCCAGCAGCTCCTCCCGAAGTGGACAGGGGGGGAGCTATGGCTACACCTTC.

The chain carries TRBV5-1 and TRBJ2-7, with 9 bases lining up with TRBD1. Germline trimming cut 1 base from V and 9 bases from J; bases unmatched to any gene: 2. Germline loops: CDR1 SGHRS, CDR2 YFSETQ. This CDR3 is built from 12 residues. CDR3 in DNA: TGCGCCAGCAGCTTGACAGGGGGCGTGCAGTACTTC. This sequence encodes CASSLTGGVQYF.